Sequencing of this T cell receptor (beta chain) was carried out in a study of Graves' ophthalmopathy and Graves' hyperthyroidism. Note on this clonotype: Its antigen is not identified.

RNA transcripts yielded amplified TCR beta CDR3 regions. First-round RT-PCR relied on HTBI primers, and a second-round multiplex PCR came next. TCRdb re-derived calls from the multiplex PCR reads in MiXCR, one entry per CDR3 protein. Among more than 1,000,000 distinct CDR3 sequences listed, approximately 35% were seen once. Other autoimmune diseases, uncontrolled infections, pregnancy or lactation led to the exclusion of patients. The study's findings and limits: Detection in blood was also observed for most expanded thyroid clonotypes above 0.001 frequency.

This TCR was recovered from an adult man with Graves' hyperthyroidism. The specimen was peripheral blood or thyroid tissue (not recorded which).

The CDR3 nucleotides read TGTGCCAGCAGTTACACAGATAGCAATCAGCCCCAGCATTTT. It specifies CASSYTDSNQPQHF. The chain employs TRBV6-5 and TRBJ1-5; D uncertain. Trimming took 2 bases from V and 0 from J, leaving 5 bases between them. The CDR3 extends over 14 amino acids. In germline, CDR1 is MNHEY, CDR2 SVGAGI.